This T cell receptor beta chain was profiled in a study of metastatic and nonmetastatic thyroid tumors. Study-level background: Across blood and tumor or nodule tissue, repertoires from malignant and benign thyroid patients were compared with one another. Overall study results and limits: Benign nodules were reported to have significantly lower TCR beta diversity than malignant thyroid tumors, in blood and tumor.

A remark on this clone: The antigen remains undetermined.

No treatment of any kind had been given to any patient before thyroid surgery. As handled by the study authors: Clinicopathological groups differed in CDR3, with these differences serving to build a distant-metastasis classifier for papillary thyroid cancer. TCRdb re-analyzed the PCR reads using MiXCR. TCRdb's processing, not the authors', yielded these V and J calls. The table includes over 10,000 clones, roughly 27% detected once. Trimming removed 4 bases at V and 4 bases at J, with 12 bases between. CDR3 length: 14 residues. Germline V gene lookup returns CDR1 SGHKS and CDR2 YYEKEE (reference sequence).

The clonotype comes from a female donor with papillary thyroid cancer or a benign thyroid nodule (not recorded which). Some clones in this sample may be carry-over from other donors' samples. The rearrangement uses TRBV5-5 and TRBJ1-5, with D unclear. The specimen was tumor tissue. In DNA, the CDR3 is TGTGCCAGCAGCAACCCGGCGGGGAATCAGCCCCAGCATTTT. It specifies CASSNPAGNQPQHF. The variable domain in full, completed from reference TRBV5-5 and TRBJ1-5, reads DAGVTQSPTHLIKTRGQQVTLRCSPISGHKSVSWYQQVLGQGPQFIFQYYEKEERGRGNFPDRFSARQFPNYSSELNVNALLLGDSALYLCASSNPAGNQPQHFGDGTRLSIL.